The clone carrying this TCR beta chain was recorded at least ten times. This record comes from a study of spatial heterogeneity in lung cancer. Described time point: sample taken at primary tumor resection. TCRdb called the 5' RACE reads again in MiXCR, with one record for every CDR3 protein. The table lists about 38,000 distinct CDR3 sequences, around 7% of them singletons, with roughly 28% in the top ten. Germline lookup yields CDR1 SEHNR and CDR2 FQNEAQ (reference sequence). J was trimmed by 0 bases and V by 5 bases; bases with no gene match: 7. This CDR3 has 16 amino acids. This material consisted of PBMCs, taken at surgery. This rearrangement joins TRBV7-9 to TRBJ2-1, with TRBD2 identical over 7 bases. The clonotype was recovered from a male donor with early-stage non-small cell lung cancer. CDR3 in amino acids: CASSGSGLVSYNEQFF. CDR3 nucleotides: TGTGCCAGCAGCGGATCTGGACTAGTCTCCTACAATGAGCAGTTCTTC.